The T cell receptor (beta chain) described here comes from a study of CD8 T cells in Susac syndrome (dated by TCRdb to between 2018 and 2020). For context, the study as a whole: Repertoire sequencing was used to test whether CD8+ T cell activation and differentiation in Susac syndrome was antigen driven. What the work shows at the level of the full study, not this receptor alone: The number of individuals in the TCR sequencing and HLA analysis was recognized as being relatively small.

Peripheral blood CD8+ and CD4+ T cells from healthy donors, Susac syndrome patients and multiple sclerosis patients were profiled using high-throughput TCR beta sequencing. The healthy donors served as controls matched for age and sex. Bulk CD8+ and CD4+ T cells were purified by magnetic negative isolation, while CD8+ TEMRA cells were enriched using FACS. Blood was collected in EDTA tubes and processed within 24 hours, with PBMCs isolated through density gradient centrifugation. PBMCs intended for TCR sequencing were cryopreserved in liquid nitrogen and thawed later in a water bath at 37 degrees C. Purity of sorted or isolated CD4+, CD8+ and CD8+ TEMRA cells was at least 90%. On this clonotype itself: The antigen it binds to is not known. The input lacks base qualities; no much larger clone sits a single base away.

The germline V gene encodes CDR1 SNHLY and CDR2 FYNNEI. Deletion took 6 bases off V and 1 base off J, with a span of 10 bases between the germline ends. From the cysteine up to the phenylalanine, the CDR3 has a length of 14 residues. Only the CDR3 region is kept as DNA, spanning 42 bases read in frame from base 1. RNA was extracted with the RNeasy kit and roughly 0.45 to 1 ug was reverse transcribed using random hexamers. The immunoSEQ multiplex PCR assay, covering 54 Vbeta and 13 Jbeta segments, was used to amplify TCR beta CDR3 regions. PCR amplification bias was corrected by using a synthetic template baseline for primer optimization and computational correction. As for how the authors treated the data: Reads were annotated to V, D and J genes according to IMGT and were analyzed with immunoSEQ Analyzer, with only productive sequences retained. Clonality was calculated as one minus the Shannon entropy normalized by log2 of the number of productive unique sequences. For each patient and control, public and private clones were evaluated within the 100 most prevalent clones. Susac-specific clones were defined as absent from healthy and MS cohorts, about 1,000 published viral clones and other ImmuneACCESS disease sequences. Starting from the raw public reads, TCRdb applied fastp trimming at Q25, assembled clones with MiXCR and retained in-frame beta chains. One record per CDR3 amino acid sequence lists the most common genes and DNA. The V and J calls shown here were made by TCRdb, not taken from the authors' results. Within this sample are 180,000 or so distinct CDR3 sequences, with roughly 94% of them counted one time only. The top ten clonotypes cover roughly 0.1% of the sample.

Material: CD4+ T cells from PBMCs. The chain uses TRBV2 and TRBJ1-5; no confident D gene assignment can be made. This clonotype was obtained from a human donor in good health. CDR3 sequence: CASSTYRSNQPQHF. Here is the DNA: TGTGCCAGCAGCACCTATAGAAGCAATCAGCCCCAGCATTTT.